Listed below are T cell receptor beta chains from one sample, sequenced in a study of regulatory T cells in long-lasting Graves disease. One entry per CDR3 protein, called by TCRdb with MiXCR from the multiplex PCR reads. The data contain about 440,000 distinct CDR3 sequences, roughly 17% of them singletons. The same data also contributed to another study, on T cells in Graves' hyperthyroidism and ophthalmopathy.

Sequencing was performed on peripheral blood mononuclear cells (PBMCs), taken at new diagnosis, from a patient treated with antithyroid drugs. The receptors originated from a woman under 30 with Graves disease. CDR3s include the opening cysteine and the closing phenylalanine or tryptophan. D genes are given only for firm matches. Clone size is not always given. Where it is, it says once, few, many or a class for expanded clones.

TRBJ2-2,-,many,TRBV30,CAWSVGGNTGELFF,TGTGCCTGGAGTGTAGGCGGAAACACCGGGGAGCTGTTTTTT
TRBJ1-4,-,many,TRBV27,CASRITGSEKLFF,TGTGCCAGCAGGATTACAGGGTCCGAAAAACTGTTTTTT
TRBJ2-1,TRBD2,many,TRBV12-3/TRBV12-4,CASSSHRTSGSGGEQFF,TGTGCCAGCAGTTCCCACAGGACTAGCGGGAGTGGAGGTGAGCAGTTCTTC
TRBJ2-1,TRBD1,few,TRBV5-1,CASSRQGANEQFF,TGCGCCAGCAGCAGACAGGGGGCAAATGAGCAGTTCTTC
TRBJ2-1,TRBD2,many,TRBV2,CASSALAGANEQFF,TGTGCCAGCAGTGCCCTAGCGGGGGCCAATGAGCAGTTCTTC
TRBJ2-2,-,many,TRBV12-3/TRBV12-4,CASSFGGPGELFF,TGTGCCAGCAGTTTCGGTGGCCCCGGGGAGCTGTTTTTT
TRBJ1-2,-,-,TRBV7-2,CASSLVTGIPANYGYTF,TGTGCCAGCAGCTTAGTAACGGGGATCCCAGCTAACTATGGCTACACCTTC
TRBJ1-6,-,few,TRBV11-2,CASSLDLIKTENSPLHF,TGTGCCAGCAGCTTAGATCTTATAAAGACAGAGAATTCACCCCTCCACTTT
TRBJ2-7,-,many,TRBV7-2,CASSLVGGGQPYEQYF,TGTGCCAGCAGCTTAGTTGGTGGCGGGCAACCCTACGAGCAGTACTTC
TRBJ2-7,TRBD1,many,TRBV18,CASSPPTGKYEQYF,TGTGCCAGCTCACCACCGACAGGGAAATACGAGCAGTACTTC
TRBJ2-7,TRBD2,many,TRBV27,CASSLRGGTTREGGEYEQYF,TGTGCCAGCAGTTTAAGGGGTGGGACCACCCGGGAGGGGGGGGAATACGAGCAGTACTTC
TRBJ1-1,TRBD1,few,TRBV18,CASSPPDRVLTEAFF,TGTGCCAGCTCACCCCCCGACAGGGTTTTGACTGAAGCTTTCTTT
TRBJ2-1,TRBD2,many,TRBV5-4,CASSPGGVAGYNEQFF,TGTGCCAGCAGCCCGGGGGGGGTAGCGGGGTACAATGAGCAGTTCTTC
TRBJ2-3,-,-,TRBV24-1,CATSRRGDTDTQYF,TGTGCCACCAGTCGCAGGGGGGACACAGATACGCAGTATTTT
TRBJ2-7,-,many,TRBV28,CASSLVGDATYEQYF,TGTGCCAGCAGTTTAGTTGGGGACGCCACCTACGAGCAGTACTTC
TRBJ2-3,TRBD2,many,TRBV6-4,CASSGLAGADTQYF,TGTGCCAGCAGCGGACTAGCGGGAGCGGATACGCAGTATTTT
TRBJ1-6,-,once,TRBV20-1,CSAASVNSPLHF,TGCAGTGCGGCCAGCGTTAATTCACCCCTCCACTTT
TRBJ2-1,TRBD1,many,TRBV29-1,CSVIPGQGNEQFF,TGCAGCGTTATACCGGGACAGGGTAATGAGCAGTTCTTC
TRBJ1-1,-,many,TRBV30,CAWSATLGTEAFF,TGTGCCTGGAGTGCCACCCTTGGGACTGAAGCTTTCTTT
TRBJ1-1,TRBD1,many,TRBV6-1,CASRDRGWTEAFF,TGTGCCAGCAGGGACAGGGGGTGGACTGAAGCTTTCTTT
TRBJ2-4,-,few,TRBV2,CASTGVGRGNIQYF,TGTGCCAGCACCGGGGTAGGGCGGGGAAACATTCAGTACTTC
TRBJ2-7,-,many,TRBV28,CASSSPTGWFRYEQYF,TGTGCCAGCAGTTCACCGACCGGCTGGTTTAGGTACGAGCAGTACTTC
TRBJ2-3,-,many,TRBV5-1,CASSMTASTDTQYF,TGCGCCAGCAGCATGACAGCTAGCACAGATACGCAGTATTTT
TRBJ2-7,-,-,TRBV10-3,CAISESAVGAPYEQYF,TGTGCCATCAGTGAGTCGGCCGTAGGGGCCCCCTACGAGCAGTACTTC
TRBJ2-5,-,few,TRBV4-1,CASSQGVVETQYF,TGCGCCAGCAGCCAAGGAGTGGTGGAGACCCAGTACTTC
TRBJ2-6,-,-,TRBV27,CASSFLPQTPANVLTF,TGTGCCAGCAGTTTCCTGCCCCAAACCCCAGCCAACGTCCTGACTTTC
TRBJ2-1,TRBD2,many,TRBV13,CASSPRLAGDAYEQFF,TGTGCCAGCAGCCCAAGACTAGCGGGAGATGCATATGAGCAGTTCTTC
TRBJ1-2,TRBD1,many,TRBV18,CASSPGTDANYGYTF,TGTGCCAGCTCACCCGGGACAGATGCTAACTATGGCTACACCTTC
TRBJ2-3,-,few,TRBV27,CTSSIWPDTQYF,TGTACCAGCAGCATCTGGCCAGATACGCAGTATTTT
TRBJ1-6,-,-,TRBV15,CATSRAPGSNNSPLHF,TGTGCCACCAGCAGAGCCCCGGGATCTAATAATTCACCCCTCCACTTT
TRBJ2-7,-,many,TRBV7-9,CASSPPGQGISYEQYF,TGTGCCAGCAGCCCCCCCGGGCAGGGAATCTCCTACGAGCAGTACTTC
TRBJ1-1,-,many,TRBV6-1,CASSEAGSNTEAFF,TGTGCCAGCAGTGAAGCGGGTAGCAACACTGAAGCTTTCTTT
TRBJ2-3,TRBD2,many,TRBV7-9,CASSSPRTSGSSDTQYF,TGTGCCAGCAGCTCCCCCCGGACTAGCGGGAGCTCAGATACGCAGTATTTT
TRBJ1-6,-,-,TRBV6-1,CASSEQPSPLHF,TGTGCCAGCAGTGAACAGCCTTCACCCCTCCACTTT
TRBJ2-3,-,many,TRBV11-2,CASSPDSNTDTQYF,TGTGCCAGCAGCCCCGACTCTAACACAGATACGCAGTATTTT
TRBJ2-1,TRBD2,-,TRBV5-6,CASSFRLAEASYNEQFF,TGTGCCAGCAGCTTCCGACTAGCGGAGGCGAGCTACAATGAGCAGTTCTTC
TRBJ2-1,TRBD2,-,TRBV24-1,CATSDSTIAGGGEQFF,TGTGCCACCAGTGATTCCACGATAGCGGGAGGGGGTGAGCAGTTCTTC
TRBJ2-5,TRBD2,many,TRBV6-9,CASSSLFRREGKTQYF,TGTGCCAGCAGTTCCTTGTTCCGGCGGGAGGGAAAGACCCAGTACTTC
TRBJ2-7,-,many,TRBV20-1,CSARVAGTYEQYF,TGCAGTGCTAGAGTGGCGGGGACCTACGAGCAGTACTTC
TRBJ2-7,TRBD2,many,TRBV5-1,CASSLIAGGSYEQYF,TGCGCCAGCAGCTTAATAGCGGGAGGTTCCTACGAGCAGTACTTC
TRBJ2-1,-,many,TRBV20-1,CSANILVADEQFF,TGCAGTGCTAATATACTTGTTGCCGATGAGCAGTTCTTC